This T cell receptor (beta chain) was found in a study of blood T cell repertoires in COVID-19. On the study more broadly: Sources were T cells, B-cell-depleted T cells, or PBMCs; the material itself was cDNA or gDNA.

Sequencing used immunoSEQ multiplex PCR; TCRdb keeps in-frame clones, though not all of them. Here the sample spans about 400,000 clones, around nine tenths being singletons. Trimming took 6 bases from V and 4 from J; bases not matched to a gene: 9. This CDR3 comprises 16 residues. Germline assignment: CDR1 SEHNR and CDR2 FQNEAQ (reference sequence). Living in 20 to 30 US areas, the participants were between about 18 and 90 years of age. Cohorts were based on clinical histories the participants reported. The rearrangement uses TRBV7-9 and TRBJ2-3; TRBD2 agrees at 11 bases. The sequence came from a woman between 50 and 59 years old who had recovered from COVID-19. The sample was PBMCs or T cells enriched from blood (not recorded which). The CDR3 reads CASRRLSGGAADTQYF. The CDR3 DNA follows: TGTGCCAGCAGACGACTTAGCGGGGGGGCCGCAGATACGCAGTATTTT.